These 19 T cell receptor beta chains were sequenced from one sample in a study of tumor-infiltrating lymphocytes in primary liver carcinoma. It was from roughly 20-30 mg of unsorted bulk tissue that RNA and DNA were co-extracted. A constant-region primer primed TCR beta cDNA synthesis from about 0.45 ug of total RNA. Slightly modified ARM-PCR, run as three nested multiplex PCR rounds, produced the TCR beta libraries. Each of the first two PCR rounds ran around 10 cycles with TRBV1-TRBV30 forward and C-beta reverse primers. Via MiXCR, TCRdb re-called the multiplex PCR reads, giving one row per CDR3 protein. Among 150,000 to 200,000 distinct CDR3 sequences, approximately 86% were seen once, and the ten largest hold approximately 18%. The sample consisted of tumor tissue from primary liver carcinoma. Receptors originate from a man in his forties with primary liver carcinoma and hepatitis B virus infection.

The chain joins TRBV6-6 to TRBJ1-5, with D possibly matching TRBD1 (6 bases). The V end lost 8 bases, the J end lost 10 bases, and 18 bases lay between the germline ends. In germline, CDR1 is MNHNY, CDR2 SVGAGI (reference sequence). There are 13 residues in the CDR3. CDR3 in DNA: TGTGCCAGCCCGGGACACCAGACTCAACCCCAGCATTTT. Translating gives CASPGHQTQPQHF.

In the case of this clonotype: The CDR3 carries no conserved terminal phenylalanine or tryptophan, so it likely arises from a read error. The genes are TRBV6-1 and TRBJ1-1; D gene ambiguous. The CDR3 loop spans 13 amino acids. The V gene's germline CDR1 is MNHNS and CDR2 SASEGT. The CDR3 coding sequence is TGTGCAAGCAGTGAAATGGGGAACACTGAAGCTTTCATT. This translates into CASSEMGNTEAFI.

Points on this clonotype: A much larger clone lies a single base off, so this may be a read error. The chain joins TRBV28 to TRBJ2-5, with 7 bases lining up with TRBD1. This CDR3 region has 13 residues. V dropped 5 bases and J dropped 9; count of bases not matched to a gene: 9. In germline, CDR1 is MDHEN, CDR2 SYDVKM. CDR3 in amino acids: CASSGQVLESQYF. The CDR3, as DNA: TGTGCCAGCAGTGGACAGGTTTTGGAGTCCCAGTACTTC.

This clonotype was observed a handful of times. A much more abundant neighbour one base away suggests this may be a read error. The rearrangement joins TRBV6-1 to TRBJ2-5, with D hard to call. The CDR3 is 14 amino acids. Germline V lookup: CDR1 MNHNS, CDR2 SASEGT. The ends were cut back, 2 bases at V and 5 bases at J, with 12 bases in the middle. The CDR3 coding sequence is TGTGCCAGCAGTGAATCCCGGAGTCGGGAGACCCAGTACTTC. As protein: CASSESRSRETQYF.

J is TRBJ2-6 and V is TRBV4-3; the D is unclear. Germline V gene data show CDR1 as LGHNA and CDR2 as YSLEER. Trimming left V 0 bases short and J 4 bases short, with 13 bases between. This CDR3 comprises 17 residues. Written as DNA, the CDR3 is TGCGCCAGCAGCCAAGATTGGTTAGGGCGCGGGGCCAACGTCCTGACTTTC. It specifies CASSQDWLGRGANVLTF.

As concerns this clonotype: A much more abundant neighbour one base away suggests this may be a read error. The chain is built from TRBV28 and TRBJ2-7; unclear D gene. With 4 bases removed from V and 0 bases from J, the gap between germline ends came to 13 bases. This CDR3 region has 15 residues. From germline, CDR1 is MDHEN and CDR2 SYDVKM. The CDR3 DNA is TGTGCCAGCAGTTCATCATTGAGTGGCTCCTACGAGCAGTACTTC. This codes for CASSSSLSGSYEQYF.

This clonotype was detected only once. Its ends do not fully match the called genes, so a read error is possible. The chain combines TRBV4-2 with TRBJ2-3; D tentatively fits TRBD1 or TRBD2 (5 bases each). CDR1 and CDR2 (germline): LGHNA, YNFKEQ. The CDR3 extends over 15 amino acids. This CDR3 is CGSSGFEGSIDTQYF. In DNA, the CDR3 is TGTGGCAGCAGCGGTTTTGAGGGGAGCATAGATACGCAGTATTTT.

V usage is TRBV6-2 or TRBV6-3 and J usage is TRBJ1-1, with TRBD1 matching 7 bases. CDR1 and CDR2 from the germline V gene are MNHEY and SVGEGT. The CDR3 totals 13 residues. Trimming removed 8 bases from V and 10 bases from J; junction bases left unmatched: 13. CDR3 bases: TGTGCCAGCCTAGGACAGGAGGACACCGTAGCTTTCTTT. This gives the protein CASLGQEDTVAFF.

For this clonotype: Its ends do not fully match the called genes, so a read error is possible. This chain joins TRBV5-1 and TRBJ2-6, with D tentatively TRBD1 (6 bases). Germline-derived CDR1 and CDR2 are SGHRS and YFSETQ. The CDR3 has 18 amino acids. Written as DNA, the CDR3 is TGTGCCAGCAGCTTGGGGGCCGGTATAAGCTCTGGGGCCAACGTCCTGACTTTC. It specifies CASSLGAGISSGANVLTF.

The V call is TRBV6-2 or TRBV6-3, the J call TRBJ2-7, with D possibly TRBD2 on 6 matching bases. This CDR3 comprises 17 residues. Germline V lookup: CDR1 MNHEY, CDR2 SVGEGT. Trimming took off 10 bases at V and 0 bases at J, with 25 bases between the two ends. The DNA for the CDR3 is TGTGCCAACTGTAGCTGGAGGGAAGGAGATATCTCCTACGAGCAGTACTTC. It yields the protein CANCSWREGDISYEQYF.

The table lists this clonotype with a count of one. The CDR3 DNA is TGTGCCACGTCGCGAGAAGCCAATCAGCCCCAGCATTTT. Encoded protein: CATSREANQPQHF. This chain joins TRBV10-3 and TRBJ1-5; no clear D. Trimming left V 10 bases short and J 3 bases short, with 13 bases between. CDR3 length: 13 amino acids. CDR1 and CDR2 (germline): ENHRY, SYGVKD.

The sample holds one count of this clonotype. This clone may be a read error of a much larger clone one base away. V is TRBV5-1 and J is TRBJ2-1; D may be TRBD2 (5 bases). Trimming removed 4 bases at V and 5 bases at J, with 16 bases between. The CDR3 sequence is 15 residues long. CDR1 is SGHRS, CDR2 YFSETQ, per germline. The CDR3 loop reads CASSPLDPKDNEQFF. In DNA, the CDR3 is TGCGCCAGCAGCCCACTAGATCCTAAGGACAATGAGCAGTTCTTC.

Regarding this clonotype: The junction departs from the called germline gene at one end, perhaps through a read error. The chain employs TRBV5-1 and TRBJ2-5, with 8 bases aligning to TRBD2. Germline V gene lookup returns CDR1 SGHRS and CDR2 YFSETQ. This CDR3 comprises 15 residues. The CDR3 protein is CASSYTAGAGETQYF. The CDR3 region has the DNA TGCGCCAGTAGCTATACAGCGGGAGCCGGAGAGACCCAGTACTTC.

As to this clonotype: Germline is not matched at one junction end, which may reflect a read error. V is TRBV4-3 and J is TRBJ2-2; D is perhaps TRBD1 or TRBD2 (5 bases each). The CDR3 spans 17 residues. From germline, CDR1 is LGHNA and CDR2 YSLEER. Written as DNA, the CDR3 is TGCGCCAGCAGTCACCAACCATATGGGAATGAGCCCAGGGAGTTGTTTTTT. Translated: CASSHQPYGNEPRELFF.

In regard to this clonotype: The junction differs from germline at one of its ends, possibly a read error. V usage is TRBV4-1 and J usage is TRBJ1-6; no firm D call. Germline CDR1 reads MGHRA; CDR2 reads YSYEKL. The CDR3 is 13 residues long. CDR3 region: CARSQDLGRTLHF. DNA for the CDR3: TGCGCCAGAAGCCAAGATCTAGGGAGAACCCTACACTTT.

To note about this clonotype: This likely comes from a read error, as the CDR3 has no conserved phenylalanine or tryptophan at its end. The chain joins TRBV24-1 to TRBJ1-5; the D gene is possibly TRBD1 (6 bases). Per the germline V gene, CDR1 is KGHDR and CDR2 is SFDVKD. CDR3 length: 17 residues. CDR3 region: CVTSDLAGQYSNQPQHL. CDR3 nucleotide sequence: TGTGTCACCAGTGATTTGGCCGGACAGTATAGCAATCAGCCCCAGCATCTT.

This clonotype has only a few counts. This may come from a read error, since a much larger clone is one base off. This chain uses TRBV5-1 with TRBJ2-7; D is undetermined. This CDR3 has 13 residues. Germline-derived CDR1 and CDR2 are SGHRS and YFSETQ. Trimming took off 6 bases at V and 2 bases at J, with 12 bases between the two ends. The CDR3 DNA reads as TGCGCCAGCAACTTAGAAGGGACCTACGAGCAGTACTTC. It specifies CASNLEGTYEQYF.

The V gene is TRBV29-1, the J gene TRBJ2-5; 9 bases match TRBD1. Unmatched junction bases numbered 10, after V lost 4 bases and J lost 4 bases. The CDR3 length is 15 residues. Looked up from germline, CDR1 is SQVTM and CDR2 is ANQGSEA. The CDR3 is CSVAPHGTGRETQYF. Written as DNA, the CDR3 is TGCAGCGTTGCTCCCCACGGGACAGGGAGAGAGACCCAGTACTTC.

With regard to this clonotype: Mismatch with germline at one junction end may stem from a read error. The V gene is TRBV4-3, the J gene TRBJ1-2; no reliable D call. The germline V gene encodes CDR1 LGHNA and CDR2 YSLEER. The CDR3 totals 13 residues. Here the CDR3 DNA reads TGCGCCAGCAGCCAAGAGGGCAACTATTGCTACACATTC. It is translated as CASSQEGNYCYTF.